Listed below are T cell receptor beta chains from one sample, sequenced in a study of response to subunit inactivated influenza vaccine. In TCRdb, the RT-PCR reads were re-called with MiXCR into one record per CDR3 protein. Of 600,000 to 700,000 distinct CDR3 sequences listed, 14% were seen once; the top ten hold 7.5% to 8%. The specimen comprised PBMCs from blood, sampled 14 days before vaccination. The receptor source for this set is a man aged 50-59 years who received an inactivated influenza vaccine. Both conserved end residues are part of each CDR3. The D gene is left open where the match is weak. Clone size, where shown, is once, few, many, or a class for clones that have expanded.

d_call clone_size j_call v_call cdr3_aa cdr3_nt
. . TRBJ2-5 TRBV7-2 CASSLDTLGRRETQYF TGTGCCAGCAGCTTAGATACCCTGGGGAGGCGAGAGACCCAGTACTTC
. . TRBJ2-7 TRBV28 CASSLRGASCEQYF TGTGCCAGCAGTTTAAGGGGGGCCTCCTGCGAGCAGTACTTC
. few TRBJ2-1 TRBV7-2 CASSLDFWGNEQFF TGTGCCAGCAGCTTAGATTTTTGGGGCAATGAGCAGTTCTTC
. few TRBJ2-5 TRBV11-2 CASQPGLGLRETQYF TGTGCCAGCCAACCGGGCCTGGGGTTGCGGGAGACCCAGTACTTC
TRBD2 . TRBJ2-1 TRBV25-1 CASSDPVLAGVYNEQFF TGTGCCAGCAGTGACCCGGTACTAGCGGGGGTCTACAATGAGCAGTTCTTC
TRBD2 few TRBJ2-7 TRBV5-1 CASSLGEGLYEQYF TGCGCCAGCAGCTTGGGGGAGGGGCTCTACGAGCAGTACTTC
. many TRBJ2-3 TRBV12-3/TRBV12-4 CASSLGLDTDTQYF TGTGCCAGCAGTTTGGGCCTGGACACAGATACGCAGTATTTT
. . TRBJ2-3 TRBV4-3 CASSQDKVTDTQYF TGCGCCAGCAGCCAAGATAAAGTAACAGATACGCAGTATTTT
. many TRBJ1-1 TRBV6-6 CASSSLSNTEAFF TGTGCCAGCAGTTCTCTCAGTAACACTGAAGCTTTCTTT
. . TRBJ1-1 TRBV9 CASSVGGIEAFF TGTGCCAGCAGCGTAGGGGGGATTGAAGCTTTCTTT
. . TRBJ2-3 TRBV7-8 CASSLVPGAMLSDTQYF TGTGCCAGCAGCTTAGTCCCAGGGGCCATGCTTTCAGATACGCAGTATTTT
. . TRBJ1-1 TRBV25-1 CASSEWEGNTEAFF TGTGCCAGCAGTGAATGGGAGGGGAACACTGAAGCTTTCTTT
TRBD2 . TRBJ2-5 TRBV3-1 CASSRQREEALKTQYF TGTGCCAGCAGCCGACAGCGGGAGGAGGCGTTAAAGACCCAGTACTTC
TRBD1 . TRBJ2-5 TRBV14 CASSHLTGGEETQYF TGTGCCAGCAGCCATCTGACAGGGGGGGAGGAGACCCAGTACTTC
. few TRBJ2-7 TRBV20-1 CSAQWPSYEQYF TGCAGTGCCCAGTGGCCCTCCTACGAGCAGTACTTC
. few TRBJ2-7 TRBV7-2 CASSLDPGRHTYEQYF TGTGCCAGCAGCTTAGATCCGGGGCGACATACCTACGAGCAGTACTTC
. . TRBJ2-2 TRBV7-2 CASSLAQINTGELFF TGTGCCAGCAGCTTAGCACAAATAAACACCGGGGAGCTGTTTTTT
. . TRBJ2-7 TRBV18 CASSPNGNEQYF TGTGCCAGCTCACCAAACGGGAACGAGCAGTACTTC
. few TRBJ1-1 TRBV7-9 CASRLPVRTEAFF TGTGCCAGCCGTCTCCCGGTTCGAACTGAAGCTTTCTTT
TRBD2 . TRBJ2-5 TRBV7-2 CASSLGAGREETQYF TGTGCCAGCAGCTTAGGGGCTGGGAGGGAGGAGACCCAGTACTTC
. . TRBJ2-2 TRBV24-1 CATSDSTPTGELFF TGTGCCACCAGTGATTCCACCCCGACCGGGGAGCTGTTTTTT
. many TRBJ2-1 TRBV5-1 CASSPRGGSYNEQFF TGCGCCAGCAGTCCCAGGGGGGGGTCCTACAATGAGCAGTTCTTC
. . TRBJ2-5 TRBV5-1 CASSAGLAQETQYF TGCGCCAGCAGCGCGGGATTGGCACAAGAGACCCAGTACTTC
. . TRBJ2-7 TRBV30 CAWSFGGRSYEQYF TGTGCCTGGAGTTTCGGTGGGCGCTCCTACGAGCAGTACTTC
. few TRBJ2-7 TRBV5-6 CASSLGLHSYEQYF TGTGCCAGCAGCTTGGGACTCCACTCCTACGAGCAGTACTTC
TRBD2 . TRBJ2-6 TRBV5-4 CASSTGTSGSSGANVLTF TGTGCCAGCTCAACCGGGACTAGCGGGAGTTCCGGGGCCAACGTCCTGACTTTC
TRBD2 . TRBJ2-1 TRBV7-9 CASSPGGLADYNEQFF TGTGCCAGCAGCCCAGGGGGACTAGCGGATTACAATGAGCAGTTCTTC
TRBD1 . TRBJ1-1 TRBV14 CASSQDMQGARAFF TGTGCCAGCAGCCAAGATATGCAGGGGGCTCGAGCTTTCTTT
. . TRBJ1-5 TRBV20-1 CSASPGLTLQPQHF TGCAGTGCTAGCCCAGGTTTAACACTTCAGCCCCAGCATTTT
. many TRBJ2-7 TRBV7-2 CASSPSPGSYEQYF TGTGCCAGCAGCCCGAGTCCCGGATCCTACGAGCAGTACTTC
. few TRBJ2-7 TRBV27 CASSSAGSRYEQYF TGTGCCAGCAGTTCGGCGGGAAGCCGATACGAGCAGTACTTC
TRBD2 . TRBJ2-1 TRBV29-1 CSVDRTSGRLIYNEQFF TGCAGCGTTGATCGGACTAGCGGGAGGCTGATATACAATGAGCAGTTCTTC
TRBD2 . TRBJ2-4 TRBV4-3 CASSQDDSGGEVFDKNIQYF TGCGCCAGCAGCCAAGACGATAGCGGGGGGGAGGTATTTGACAAAAACATTCAGTACTTC
TRBD2 . TRBJ2-3 TRBV20-1 CSARDPSGGADTQYF TGCAGTGCTAGAGATCCTAGCGGGGGCGCAGATACGCAGTATTTT
. . TRBJ1-5 TRBV12-3/TRBV12-4 CASSLEGRSQPQHF TGTGCCAGCAGTTTGGAGGGAAGGAGTCAGCCCCAGCATTTT
. many TRBJ1-4 TRBV4-3 CASSKYRATNEKLFF TGCGCCAGCAGCAAGTACAGGGCAACTAATGAAAAACTGTTTTTT
. many TRBJ2-2 TRBV7-2 CASSWSSITGELFF TGTGCCAGCAGCTGGTCCTCCATCACCGGGGAGCTGTTTTTT
. . TRBJ2-1 TRBV20-1 CSSSGGYNEQFF TGCAGTTCGAGTGGGGGGTACAATGAGCAGTTCTTC
. many TRBJ2-3 TRBV7-2 CASSLVGGASPDTQYF TGTGCCAGCAGCTTAGTAGGGGGGGCCTCCCCAGATACGCAGTATTTT
TRBD1 few TRBJ1-5 TRBV3-1 CASSQGQGGNQPQHF TGTGCCAGCAGCCAGGGACAGGGAGGCAATCAGCCCCAGCATTTT
TRBD2 few TRBJ2-5 TRBV7-6 CASSLVAGSGETQYF TGTGCCAGCAGCTTAGTAGCGGGTTCAGGAGAGACCCAGTACTTC
. few TRBJ2-6 TRBV28 CASSKAGLIVGANVLTF TGTGCCAGCAGTAAAGCCGGCCTTATAGTTGGGGCCAACGTCCTGACTTTC
TRBD2 few TRBJ2-5 TRBV2 CASIGQLSGRAVRSQETQYF TGTGCCAGCATAGGGCAACTCAGCGGGAGGGCAGTGCGGTCACAAGAGACCCAGTACTTC
. . TRBJ2-5 TRBV4-3 CASSQEWTVETQYF TGCGCCAGCAGCCAAGAATGGACAGTGGAGACCCAGTACTTC
. few TRBJ2-2 TRBV12-3/TRBV12-4 CASSLASTLIGGELFF TGTGCCAGCAGTTTAGCATCCACCCTTATCGGTGGGGAGCTGTTTTTT
. . TRBJ2-3 TRBV4-3 CASSQAWGPTDTQYF TGCGCCAGCAGCCAAGCGTGGGGACCCACAGATACGCAGTATTTT
. . TRBJ2-1 TRBV30 CAWSVPLVLEQFF TGTGCCTGGAGTGTACCCTTGGTTCTTGAGCAGTTCTTC
. many TRBJ2-1 TRBV12-3/TRBV12-4 CASSLGRGNEQFF TGTGCCAGCAGCTTGGGCAGGGGAAATGAGCAGTTCTTC
TRBD2 . TRBJ2-1 TRBV2 CASTPAASGSYNEQFF TGTGCCAGCACCCCAGCAGCTAGCGGGTCCTACAATGAGCAGTTCTTC
. . TRBJ2-3 TRBV20-1 CSARGVDTQYF TGCAGTGCCCGGGGTGTAGATACGCAGTATTTT
. few TRBJ2-3 TRBV7-9 CASSSQQTRDTQYF TGTGCCAGCAGCTCGCAACAGACAAGAGATACGCAGTATTTT
TRBD1 . TRBJ1-3 TRBV7-2 CASSRDSLLSGNTIYF TGTGCCAGCAGCCGGGACAGCCTCCTCTCTGGAAACACCATATATTTT
. few TRBJ2-1 TRBV5-1 CASSFPTGYNEQFF TGCGCCAGCAGCTTTCCAACAGGGTACAATGAGCAGTTCTTC
. few TRBJ1-1 TRBV6-2/TRBV6-3 CASSSGQDTEAFF TGTGCCAGCAGTTCGGGACAAGACACTGAAGCTTTCTTT
TRBD1 many TRBJ1-1 TRBV6-5 CASSYVAGGKGTEAFF TGTGCCAGCAGTTACGTTGCAGGGGGCAAGGGCACTGAAGCTTTCTTT